The 19 T cell receptor beta chains in this list originate from one sample, sequenced in a study of blood T cell repertoires in COVID-19. TCRdb's table, derived via immunoSEQ multiplex PCR, lists solely in-frame clones and lacks some. Among 100,000 to 150,000 clones listed, 87% were seen once. The material sequenced was peripheral blood. Receptors originate from a woman aged 60-75 years with acute or convalescent COVID-19.

This rearrangement joins TRBV5-1 to TRBJ1-1, with 8 bases identical to TRBD1. The CDR3 sequence is 16 residues long. Per the germline V gene, CDR1 is SGHRS and CDR2 is YFSETQ. V trimming: 0 bases; J trimming: 1 base; junction bases outside the gene matches: 5. The CDR3: CASSLGRTGSNTEAFF. CDR3 nucleotides: TGCGCCAGCAGCTTGGGCCGGACAGGGTCGAACACTGAAGCTTTCTTT.

The V gene is TRBV2, the J gene TRBJ1-1; D is unresolved. Trimming left V 8 bases short and J 5 bases short, with 15 bases between. This CDR3 contains 13 residues. Germline V gene sequence: CDR1 SNHLY, CDR2 FYNNEI. The CDR3 protein is CASRWTGGTEAFF. CDR3 coding DNA: TGTGCCAGCCGTTGGACGGGAGGGACTGAAGCTTTCTTT.

The table lists this clone with a few counts. The rearrangement uses TRBV6-5 and TRBJ2-1, with TRBD2 matching over 9 bases. This CDR3 contains 16 residues. V dropped 0 bases and J dropped 2; count of bases not matched to a gene: 2. CDR1 MNHEY and CDR2 SVGAGI come from the germline V gene. The CDR3 is CASSYSLAGPYNEQFF. The CDR3 DNA reads as TGTGCCAGCAGTTACTCGCTAGCGGGGCCCTACAATGAGCAGTTCTTC.

CDR3 bases: TGTGCCAGCAGCTTCCGGGACAGTGGGGGGGAAGCTTTCTTT. Translation gives CASSFRDSGGEAFF. This chain uses TRBV7-9 with TRBJ1-1; the match to TRBD1 covers 7 bases. The CDR3 is 14 amino acids. The trim removed 3 bases at V and 8 bases at J, leaving 9 bases unmatched. Germline V gene data show CDR1 as SEHNR and CDR2 as FQNEAQ (reference sequence).

The chain carries TRBV5-1 and TRBJ1-1; 7 bases map to TRBD1. V lost 6 bases to trimming and J lost 2 bases; unmatched junction nucleotides: 10. CDR3 length equals 15 residues. Germline V gives CDR1 SGHRS, CDR2 YFSETQ. The CDR3 is CASNRGGLPNTEAFF. The CDR3 DNA reads TGCGCCAGCAACCGAGGGGGCCTCCCAAACACTGAAGCTTTCTTT. Combining the CDR3 with reference TRBV5-1 and TRBJ1-1 gives the whole variable domain KAGVTQTPRYLIKTRGQQVTLSCSPISGHRSVSWYQQTPGQGLQFLFEYFSETQRNKGNFPGRFSGRQFSNSRSEMNVSTLELGDSALYLCASNRGGLPNTEAFFGQGTRLTVV.

This chain uses TRBV7-9 with TRBJ2-1; 13 bases agree with TRBD2. Per the germline V gene, CDR1 is SEHNR and CDR2 is FQNEAQ (reference sequence). The CDR3 spans 15 residues. Trimming took 5 bases from V and 9 from J; bases not matched to a gene: 7. The CDR3 DNA sequence: TGTGCCAGCAGCGTGGGACTAGCGGGACAGGGTGAGCAGTTCTTC. Amino acid sequence: CASSVGLAGQGEQFF.

This clone occurred a few times. V is TRBV3-1 (or the pseudogene TRBV3-2) and J is TRBJ1-1, with D uncertain. The CDR3 spans 14 residues. The V end lost 4 bases, the J end lost 0 bases, and 9 bases lay between the germline ends. CDR1 and CDR2 from the germline V gene are LGHDT and YNNKEL (reference sequence). The CDR3 DNA is TGTGCCAGCAGCCCCTCGGGGATGAACACTGAAGCTTTCTTT. Protein: CASSPSGMNTEAFF.

The chain joins TRBV10-3 to TRBJ2-1, with 9 bases aligning to TRBD2. This CDR3 spans 13 amino acids. Germline CDR1 and CDR2: ENHRY and SYGVKD. Trimming cost V 10 bases and J 7 bases; bases outside gene matches: 8. Here the CDR3 DNA reads TGTGCCACCCACAAGCGGGAGGCGAATGAGCAGTTCTTC. It is translated as CATHKREANEQFF.

The chain recombines TRBV5-6 with TRBJ2-5; D is perhaps TRBD2 (6 bases). CDR3 length equals 17 residues. The V gene's germline CDR1 is SGHDT and CDR2 YYEEEE. Trimming removed 0 bases at V and 4 bases at J, with 19 bases between. This CDR3 is CASSLASGGGRRETQYF. CDR3 coding DNA: TGTGCCAGCAGCTTGGCATCCGGCGGAGGGCGGCGAGAGACCCAGTACTTC.

The chain is built from TRBV3-1 (or the pseudogene TRBV3-2) and TRBJ2-1; 10 bases map to TRBD1. This CDR3 has 15 amino acids. Germline V gene data show CDR1 as LGHDT and CDR2 as YNNKEL (reference sequence). V shed 6 bases, J shed 0 bases, and the junction held 2 bases outside the gene matches. CDR3 in amino acids: CASSRTGGSYNEQFF. DNA for the CDR3: TGTGCCAGCAGTCGGACAGGGGGCTCCTACAATGAGCAGTTCTTC.

Worth noting for this clone: Distinct nucleotide sequences in the sample also encode this CDR3. This chain joins TRBV6-4 and TRBJ1-1; D gene unclear. The ends were cut back, 6 bases at V and 1 base at J, with 12 bases in the middle. The CDR3 spans 14 residues. Germline V lookup: CDR1 MRHNA, CDR2 SNTAGT. The DNA for the CDR3 is TGTGCCAGCAGCCCTTCCCCGGGGAACACTGAAGCTTTCTTT. The encoded protein is CASSPSPGNTEAFF.

This clone was counted a single time. V and J are TRBV27 and TRBJ1-4; 8 nucleotides line up with TRBD1. Germline V lookup: CDR1 MNHEY, CDR2 SMNVEV (reference sequence). The length of the CDR3 is 15 residues. V was clipped by 2 bases and J by 6 bases; unmatched bases: 5. The CDR3 loop reads CASSLRRGQYEKLFF. The CDR3 DNA reads TGTGCCAGCAGTTTACGCAGGGGGCAGTATGAAAAACTGTTTTTT.

This clone was detected a few times. The chain is built from TRBV5-5 and TRBJ1-3; D is perhaps TRBD1 (5 bases). CDR3 length: 16 residues. V lost 4 bases and J 0 bases, leaving 14 bases between the germline ends. Germline V lookup: CDR1 SGHKS, CDR2 YYEKEE (reference sequence). As DNA, the CDR3 is TGTGCCAGCAGCGATTTCAGGGTCCGCTCTGGAAACACCATATATTTT. Translation: CASSDFRVRSGNTIYF.

This chain uses TRBV19 with TRBJ2-1; 8 positions agree with TRBD2. This CDR3 has 15 residues. Germline V lookup: CDR1 LNHDA, CDR2 SQIVND (reference sequence). Trimming cost V 4 bases and J 7 bases; bases outside gene matches: 9. The CDR3 is CASSTAGLETNEQFF. DNA of the CDR3: TGTGCCAGTAGTACCGCGGGACTAGAAACTAATGAGCAGTTCTTC.

CDR3 region: CASSLKDRGLRGYTF. The CDR3 DNA reads TGTGCCAGCAGTCTTAAGGACAGGGGCCTTCGCGGCTACACCTTC. The chain joins TRBV28 to TRBJ1-2, with TRBD1 identical over 9 bases. Germline CDR1 and CDR2: MDHEN and SYDVKM. With V trimmed by 5 bases and J by 8 bases, 12 bases remained unmatched. The CDR3 is 15 amino acids.

The chain carries TRBV27 and TRBJ2-1; 11 positions agree with TRBD2. V gave up 5 bases and J gave up 7 bases; unmatched junction bases: 7. In germline, CDR1 is MNHEY, CDR2 SMNVEV (reference sequence). This CDR3 contains 15 residues. CDR3 protein: CASSPGTSGGNEQFF. The CDR3 DNA reads as TGTGCCAGCAGTCCCGGGACTAGCGGAGGAAATGAGCAGTTCTTC.

The table lists this clone with a few counts. The chain employs TRBV9 and TRBJ1-1; a weak D match, TRBD1 (5 bases). The V gene lost 4 bases and the J gene lost 9 bases, with 16 bases spanning the gap. This CDR3 is built from 13 residues. In germline, CDR1 is SGDLS, CDR2 YYNGEE. CDR3 residues: CASSPIPQGKAFF. The DNA of the CDR3 is TGTGCCAGCAGCCCAATTCCCCAGGGAAAAGCTTTCTTT.

The J gene is TRBJ2-1, the V gene TRBV18; tentative D call: TRBD2 (7 bases). V gave up 6 bases and J gave up 6 bases, with 15 bases separating them. CDR1 is KGHSH and CDR2 is LQKENI in the germline V gene. CDR3 length: 14 residues. The CDR3 DNA is TGTGCCAGCTCGAGAGCGGGACATTTCAATGAGCAGTTCTTC. Its translation: CASSRAGHFNEQFF.

The chain couples TRBV21-1 to TRBJ1-5. TRBV21-1 is a known pseudogene. The CDR3 covers 15 residues. The CDR3 DNA follows: TGTGCCAGCAGCAAAGGAGCGGGCCAGAATCAGCCCCAGCATTTT. It is translated as CASSKGAGQNQPQHF.